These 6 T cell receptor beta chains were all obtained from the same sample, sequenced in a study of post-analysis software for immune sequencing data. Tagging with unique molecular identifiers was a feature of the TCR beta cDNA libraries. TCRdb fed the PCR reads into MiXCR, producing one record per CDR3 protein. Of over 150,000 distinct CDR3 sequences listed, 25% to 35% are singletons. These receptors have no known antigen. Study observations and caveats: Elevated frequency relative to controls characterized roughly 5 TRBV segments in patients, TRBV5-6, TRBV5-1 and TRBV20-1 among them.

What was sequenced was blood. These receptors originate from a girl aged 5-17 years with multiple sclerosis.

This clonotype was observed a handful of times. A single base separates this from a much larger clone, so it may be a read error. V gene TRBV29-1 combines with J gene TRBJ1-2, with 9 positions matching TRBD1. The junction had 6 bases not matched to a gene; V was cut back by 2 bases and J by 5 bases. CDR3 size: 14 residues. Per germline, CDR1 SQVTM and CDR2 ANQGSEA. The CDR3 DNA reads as TGCAGCGTTGAAAATCCCGGACAGGGGTATGGCTACACCTTC. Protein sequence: CSVENPGQGYGYTF.

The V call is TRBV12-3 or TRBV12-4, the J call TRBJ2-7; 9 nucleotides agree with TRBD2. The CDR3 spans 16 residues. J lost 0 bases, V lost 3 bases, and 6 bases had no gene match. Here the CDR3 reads CASSFVGGRDSYEQYF. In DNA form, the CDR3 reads TGTGCCAGCAGTTTCGTGGGCGGGAGGGACTCCTACGAGCAGTACTTC.

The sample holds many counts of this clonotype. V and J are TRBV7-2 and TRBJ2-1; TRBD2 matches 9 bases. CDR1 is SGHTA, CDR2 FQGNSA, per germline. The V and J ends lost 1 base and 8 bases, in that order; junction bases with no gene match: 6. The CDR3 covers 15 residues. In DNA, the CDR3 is TGTGCCAGCAGCTTAGTATTAGCGGGAGCATATGAGCAGTTCTTC. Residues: CASSLVLAGAYEQFF.

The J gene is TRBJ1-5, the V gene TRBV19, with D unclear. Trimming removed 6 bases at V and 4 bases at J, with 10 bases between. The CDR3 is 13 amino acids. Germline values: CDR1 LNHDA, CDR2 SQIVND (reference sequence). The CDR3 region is CASSQSKNQPQHF. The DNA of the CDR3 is TGTGCCAGTAGCCAGTCGAAAAATCAGCCCCAGCATTTT. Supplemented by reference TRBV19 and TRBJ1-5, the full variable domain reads DGGITQSPKYLFRKEGQNVTLSCEQNLNHDAMYWYRQDPGQGLRLIYYSQIVNDFQKGDIAEGYSVSREKKESFPLTVTSAQKNPTAFYLCASSQSKNQPQHFGDGTRLSIL.

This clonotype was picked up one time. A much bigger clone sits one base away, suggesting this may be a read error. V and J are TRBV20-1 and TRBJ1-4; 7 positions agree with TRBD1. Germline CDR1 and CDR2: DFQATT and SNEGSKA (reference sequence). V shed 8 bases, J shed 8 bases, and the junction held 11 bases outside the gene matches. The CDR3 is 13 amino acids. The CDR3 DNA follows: TGCAGTATCACAGGGGTTGGGAGCGAAAAACTGTTTTTT. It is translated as CSITGVGSEKLFF.

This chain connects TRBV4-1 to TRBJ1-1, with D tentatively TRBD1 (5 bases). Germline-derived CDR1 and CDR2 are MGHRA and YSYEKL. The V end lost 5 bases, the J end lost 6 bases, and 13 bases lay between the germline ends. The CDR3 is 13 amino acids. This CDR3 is CASSARGSPEAFF. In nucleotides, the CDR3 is TGCGCCAGCAGCGCAAGGGGAAGCCCTGAAGCTTTCTTT.